The 10 T cell receptor beta chains in this list originate from one sample, sequenced in a study of cytomegalovirus exposure and HLA in healthy donors. With 60 Vbeta and 13 Jbeta primers, the PCR was carried out. Clones were sequenced by immunoSEQ multiplex PCR, and TCRdb holds only the in-frame ones, with some missing. Here the sample spans 100,000 to 150,000 clones, about 74% being singletons. Sequenced sample: PBMCs. Receptors were obtained from a male donor in good health and CMV-seronegative.

CDR3 sequence (DNA): TGTGCCAGCAGCTTAGAGATGGACAGCGAAGCTTTCTTT. Its translation is CASSLEMDSEAFF. This sequence joins TRBV7-2 and TRBJ1-1; possibly TRBD1 for D (6 bases). The ends were cut back, 1 base at V and 8 bases at J, with 11 bases in the middle. The CDR3 extends over 13 amino acids. CDR1 is SGHTA and CDR2 is FQGNSA in the germline V gene.

The chain links TRBV4-3 to TRBJ2-3; 9 bases are shared with TRBD1. In germline, CDR1 is LGHNA, CDR2 YSLEER. J lost 2 bases, V lost 1 base, and 1 base had no gene match. This CDR3 contains 15 residues. CDR3 coding DNA: TGCGCCAGCAGCCAAGTACAGGGGGCCACAGATACGCAGTATTTT. Translation: CASSQVQGATDTQYF.

This clone was detected only once. The chain combines TRBV7-2 with TRBJ1-5; D is undetermined. Trimming cost V 2 bases and J 1 base, with 12 bases left between them. Per germline, CDR1 SGHTA and CDR2 FQGNSA. The CDR3 sequence is 16 residues long. CDR3: CASSLHGQVSNQPQHF. The DNA of the CDR3 is TGTGCCAGCAGCTTACATGGGCAGGTGAGCAATCAGCCCCAGCATTTT.

This chain uses TRBV14 with TRBJ2-7, with D unclear. The CDR3 is 12 residues long. Trimming removed 4 bases from V and 3 bases from J, with 7 bases in between. Germline values: CDR1 SGHDN, CDR2 FVKESK. The CDR3: CASSPTGYEQYF. CDR3 in DNA: TGTGCCAGCAGCCCGACTGGCTACGAGCAGTACTTC.

The V gene is TRBV7-9, the J gene TRBJ2-5; 8 bases agree with TRBD1. V lost 5 bases and J lost 5; bases outside the gene matches: 13. Germline lookup yields CDR1 SEHNR and CDR2 FQNEAQ (reference sequence). The CDR3 has 16 amino acids. Here the CDR3 DNA reads TGTGCCAGCAGCCCGGAAGGACAGGGAATCTGGGAGACCCAGTACTTC. It encodes CASSPEGQGIWETQYF.

The sample holds many counts of this clone. The rearrangement links TRBV29-1 to TRBJ1-1, with D possibly TRBD1 on 6 matching bases. V shed 8 bases and J shed 5 bases, with 15 bases lying between them. CDR3 length equals 12 residues. Germline CDR1 is SQVTM and CDR2 is ANQGSEA. The CDR3 here is CSIVGGRTEAFF. DNA of the CDR3: TGCAGCATTGTCGGGGGGCGGACTGAAGCTTTCTTT.

This sequence joins TRBV4-3 and TRBJ2-7; D may be TRBD1 (6 bases). V lost 0 bases to trimming and J lost 6 bases, with 18 bases between them. CDR1 LGHNA and CDR2 YSLEER come from the germline V gene. The CDR3 is made up of 16 amino acids. CDR3 in amino acids: CASSQDPGTLSGEQYF. In DNA form, the CDR3 reads TGCGCCAGCAGCCAAGACCCCGGGACACTTTCGGGCGAGCAGTACTTC.

The chain uses TRBV11-2 and TRBJ2-1; D is possibly TRBD2 (5 bases). Trimming shortened V by 5 bases and J by 3 bases, and 11 bases separated the two germline ends. Germline loops: CDR1 SGHAT, CDR2 FQNNGV. This CDR3 comprises 14 residues. CDR3 nucleotide sequence: TGTGCCAGCAGCCCCCTCCGGGGCTACAATGAGCAGTTCTTC. This translates into CASSPLRGYNEQFF.

This clone occurred once. The chain employs TRBV19 and TRBJ1-4; a possible D gene is TRBD1 (6 bases). CDR3 length equals 15 residues. V was clipped by 5 bases and J by 3 bases, with 13 bases between them. Germline V gene lookup returns CDR1 LNHDA and CDR2 SQIVND (reference sequence). CDR3 sequence (DNA): TGTGCCAGTAGTCTAAACAGGGCCGCTAATGAAAAACTGTTTTTT. Its protein product is CASSLNRAANEKLFF.

This clone turned up a few times. V is TRBV28 and J is TRBJ2-5; D is uncertain. With 2 bases removed from V and 1 base from J, the gap between germline ends came to 8 bases. From germline, CDR1 is MDHEN and CDR2 SYDVKM. The CDR3 length is 14 residues. CDR3 residues: CASSLPRPQETQYF. The CDR3 DNA reads TGTGCCAGCAGTTTACCCAGGCCCCAAGAGACCCAGTACTTC.